Here is one T cell receptor beta chain with its context. The antigen remains unidentified. Trimming stripped 3 bases from V and 5 bases from J, with 13 bases between. CDR3 length: 14 residues. Germline assignment: CDR1 LNHDA and CDR2 SQIVND (reference sequence). Treatment specified: some 19 received Ad26.COV2.S at low or high dose, single or two shots; about 5 received placebo; per-sample allocation not given. Sampling happened 63 days after the first vaccine or placebo injection. The protocol was immunoSEQ multiplex PCR, while the TCRdb copy is restricted to in-frame clones and leaves out a portion. The data hold around 310,000 clones, with around 90% observed a single time. This sample was taken from a study of Ad26.COV2.S vaccination and SARS-CoV-2 variants. The study, taken as a whole, reports: Following vaccination, spike-specific CD8+ and CD4+ T cell responses reportedly exhibited substantial breadth. It is possible that the TCR breadth and depth analyses underestimated the total T cell responses.

The chain has TRBV19 and TRBJ1-1; D not certain. This sequence was found in a person between 18 and 65 years old who received the Ad26.COV2.S COVID-19 vaccine or a placebo. The sample was peripheral blood, taken in a trial of Ad26.COV2.S vaccine versus placebo. The CDR3 DNA reads TGTGCCAGTAGTATGGGCCCCAGGAGGACTGAAGCTTTCTTT. Translating gives CASSMGPRRTEAFF.